These 20 T cell receptor beta chains came from one sample sequenced in a study of blood T cells in healthy people across ages. Using a J-beta primer mix together with a sample-barcoded 5' primer, a second PCR was run for about 6 to 12 cycles. Using its own MiXCR run on the 5' RACE reads, TCRdb lists one record per CDR3 protein. The sample shows approximately 850,000 distinct CDR3 sequences, 58% of them seen only once. Sequences were obtained from blood. The source of these receptors is a man aged 30-40 years in good health.

This sequence joins TRBV9 and TRBJ2-1, with D uncertain. Germline loops: CDR1 SGDLS, CDR2 YYNGEE. Trimming left V 0 bases short and J 8 bases short, with 9 bases between. This CDR3 comprises 13 residues. For the CDR3, the DNA is TGTGCCAGCAGCGTAGGGTTATTCGATGAGCAGTTCTTC. Protein sequence: CASSVGLFDEQFF.

This clonotype was observed a handful of times. The chain employs TRBV4-3 and TRBJ2-7; 10 bases are a match to TRBD2. Looked up from germline, CDR1 is LGHNA and CDR2 is YSLEER. Unmatched junction bases numbered 7, after V lost 4 bases and J lost 4 bases. The CDR3 runs to 15 residues. CDR3 coding DNA: TGCGCCAGCAGCCTTCGAGCGGGAGGGACATACGAGCAGTACTTC. Residues: CASSLRAGGTYEQYF.

The genes are TRBV7-2 and TRBJ1-4, with a possible D match to TRBD1 (5 bases). Trimming cost V 1 base and J 7 bases, with 13 bases left between them. Germline-derived CDR1 and CDR2 are SGHTA and FQGNSA. The length of the CDR3 is 15 residues. The CDR3 DNA follows: TGTGCCAGCAGCTTAGTAGGGGTGACACTTGAAAAACTGTTTTTT. Its protein product is CASSLVGVTLEKLFF.

The chain couples TRBV7-2 to TRBJ1-4; TRBD1 agrees at 9 bases. The germline V gene has CDR1 SGHTA and CDR2 FQGNSA. CDR3 size: 17 residues. V lost 1 base to trimming and J lost 8 bases; unmatched junction nucleotides: 11. As DNA, the CDR3 is TGTGCCAGCAGCTTAGGGGTTCTGGACAGGGGAGAGGAAAAACTGTTTTTT. This gives the protein CASSLGVLDRGEEKLFF.

CDR3 loop: CSAREAGRDEQYF. For the CDR3, the DNA is TGCAGTGCTAGAGAGGCGGGGCGAGACGAGCAGTACTTC. The rearrangement uses TRBV20-1 and TRBJ2-7; a possible D gene is TRBD2 (6 bases). The CDR3 has 13 amino acids. V was shortened by 0 bases and J by 5 bases, with 11 bases between the two germline ends. Looked up from germline, CDR1 is DFQATT and CDR2 is SNEGSKA (reference sequence).

The chain couples TRBV28 to TRBJ1-2; TRBD1 might be the D (5 bases). The CDR3 runs 14 residues. The V end was cut by 10 bases, the J end by 7 bases, with 22 bases between. Germline CDR1 is MDHEN and CDR2 is SYDVKM. CDR3 sequence reads: CATTTQQNGAGYTF. CDR3 nucleotide sequence: TGTGCCACCACAACCCAGCAGAACGGGGCTGGCTACACCTTC.

The chain recombines TRBV2 with TRBJ2-3; D might be TRBD2 (6 bases). Germline CDR1 and CDR2: SNHLY and FYNNEI. Trimming removed 6 bases at V and 2 bases at J, with 15 bases between. The CDR3 sequence is 15 residues long. CDR3 protein: CASSPPGGVTDTQYF. CDR3 coding DNA: TGTGCCAGCAGCCCACCGGGCGGGGTCACAGATACGCAGTATTTT. Looking up the rest from reference TRBV2 and TRBJ2-3 gives the full variable domain: EPEVTQTPSHQVTQMGQEVILRCVPISNHLYFYWYRQILGQKVEFLVSFYNNEISEKSEIFDDQFSVERPDGSNFTLKIRSTKLEDSAMYFCASSPPGGVTDTQYFGPGTRLTVL.

For this clonotype: This may come from a read error, since a much larger clone is one base off. The chain uses TRBV20-1 and TRBJ2-7; D is unresolved. This CDR3 is built from 12 residues. The germline V gene encodes CDR1 DFQATT and CDR2 SNEGSKA (reference sequence). Trimming cost V 3 bases and J 12 bases, with 18 bases left between them. The CDR3 loop is CSASDTVETRYF. Here the CDR3 DNA reads TGCAGTGCTAGCGACACGGTGGAGACCCGGTACTTC.

Only one count was recorded for this clonotype. CDR3 in amino acids: CAWSVLADYEQYF. CDR3 DNA: TGTGCCTGGAGTGTTTTGGCCGACTACGAGCAGTACTTC. The gene calls are TRBV30 and TRBJ2-4; D not resolved. The J call may be faulty, since TRBJ2-7 better matches the DNA end. Germline assignment: CDR1 GTSNPN and CDR2 SVGIG (reference sequence). The CDR3 is made up of 13 amino acids.

The genes are TRBV5-6 and TRBJ2-7; 7 nucleotides match TRBD1. The CDR3 extends over 17 amino acids. V gave up 3 bases and J gave up 3 bases; unmatched junction bases: 15. Per the germline V gene, CDR1 is SGHDT and CDR2 is YYEEEE. The CDR3, as DNA: TGTGCCAGCAGCTGCCCAGCGGCCGGGACAGACCGCTACGAGCAGTACTTC. Its protein is CASSCPAAGTDRYEQYF.

This rearrangement joins TRBV4-1 to TRBJ2-7; D is perhaps TRBD2 (5 bases). The ends were cut back, 4 bases at V and 6 bases at J, with 16 bases in the middle. The germline CDR1 and CDR2 sequences are MGHRA and YSYEKL. This CDR3 has 14 residues. The chain's CDR3 is CASSPMQIGGEQYF. The CDR3 coding sequence is TGCGCCAGCAGCCCGATGCAAATAGGAGGCGAGCAGTACTTC.

The V call is TRBV6-2 or TRBV6-3, the J call TRBJ2-7; 11 bases match TRBD2. The ends lost 6 bases at V and 1 base at J; junction bases unmatched: 11. Germline loops: CDR1 MNHEY, CDR2 SVGEGT. This CDR3 has 17 residues. The CDR3 loop reads CASRGLAGGPSSYEQYF. The CDR3 nucleotides are TGTGCCAGCAGGGGTCTAGCGGGAGGACCATCATCCTACGAGCAGTACTTC.

V and J are TRBV7-8 and TRBJ2-7; possible D gene TRBD2, 7 bases. The CDR3 is made up of 15 amino acids. CDR1 is SGHVS and CDR2 is FQNEAQ in the germline V gene. Trimming left V 1 base short and J 5 bases short, with 15 bases between. CDR3 bases: TGTGCCAGCAGCTTAGACGGGGGGCCGATCGACGAGCAGTACTTC. Protein: CASSLDGGPIDEQYF.

CDR3 sequence: CASSTRVGAGGNEQFF. The CDR3 DNA follows: TGTGCCAGCAGCACAAGGGTTGGGGCAGGGGGCAATGAGCAGTTCTTC. The chain employs TRBV7-2 and TRBJ2-1, with 7 bases identical to TRBD1. Germline lookup yields CDR1 SGHTA and CDR2 FQGNSA. The CDR3 is made up of 16 amino acids. Trimming removed 5 bases from V and 6 bases from J; junction bases left unmatched: 13.

The chain couples TRBV4-2 to TRBJ2-3; TRBD2 might be the D (5 bases). The germline V gene encodes CDR1 LGHNA and CDR2 YNFKEQ. Trimming pared 5 bases from V and 5 bases from J, leaving 14 bases between. The CDR3 has 14 residues. CDR3 in DNA: TGTGCCAGCAGCGACGGGGATCCGGAAGATACGCAGTATTTT. Translating it yields CASSDGDPEDTQYF.

Note on this clonotype: At one end, the junction sequence differs from germline, possibly due to a read error. This chain uses TRBV7-2 with TRBJ2-3; D unclear. The CDR3 has 13 amino acids. From germline, CDR1 is SGHTA and CDR2 FQGNSA. CDR3 sequence (DNA): TGTGCCAGCAGCGTAGCCCTGGGGGATACGCAGTATTTT. Translating gives CASSVALGDTQYF.

In its sample, this clonotype was seen a few times. This chain joins TRBV20-1 and TRBJ2-3, with TRBD2 identical over 10 bases. CDR3 size: 13 residues. The V gene end was trimmed by 0 bases and the J gene end by 10 bases; junction bases not matched to a gene: 4. Per the germline V gene, CDR1 is DFQATT and CDR2 is SNEGSKA (reference sequence). CDR3 in DNA: TGCAGTGCTAGAGACGTTGGACTAGCGGCGCAGTATTTT. It translates to CSARDVGLAAQYF.

The chain uses TRBV28 and TRBJ2-3; perhaps D is TRBD1 or TRBD2 (5 bases each). The CDR3 totals 14 residues. CDR1 and CDR2 (germline): MDHEN, SYDVKM. Trimming cost V 8 bases and J 0 bases, with 12 bases left between them. CDR3 DNA: TGTGCCAGCGATGGGGGAACCAGCACAGATACGCAGTATTTT. It is translated as CASDGGTSTDTQYF. The complete variable domain, with remaining parts taken from reference TRBV28 and TRBJ2-3, reads DVKVTQSSRYLVKRTGEKVFLECVQDMDHENMFWYRQDPGLGLRLIYFSYDVKMKEKGDIPEGYSVSREKKERFSLILESASTNQTSMYLCASDGGTSTDTQYFGPGTRLTVL.

The gene calls are TRBV20-1 and TRBJ2-5; either TRBD1 or TRBD2 may fit D (7 bases each). Looked up from germline, CDR1 is DFQATT and CDR2 is SNEGSKA (reference sequence). Trimming took 4 bases from V and 3 from J, leaving 15 bases between them. The CDR3 has 14 amino acids. In DNA form, the CDR3 reads TGCAGTGCTAACGCAGGGGGGGGAAAAGAGACCCAGTACTTC. Translated: CSANAGGGKETQYF.

Turning to this clonotype: Just one base apart from a much larger clone, this may be a read error. This chain joins TRBV20-1 and TRBJ2-1; weak D call: TRBD2 (6 bases). The CDR3 is made up of 12 amino acids. Germline V gene lookup returns CDR1 DFQATT and CDR2 SNEGSKA (reference sequence). Here the CDR3 reads CSAGGKNNGQFF. Written as DNA, the CDR3 is TGCAGTGCTGGGGGGAAGAACAATGGGCAGTTCTTC.